This entry lists 25 T cell receptor beta chains sequenced from one sample in a study of cytomegalovirus exposure and HLA in healthy donors. PCR used 60 Vbeta primers and 13 Jbeta primers. TCRdb's table, derived via immunoSEQ multiplex PCR, lists solely in-frame clones and lacks some. The sample yields approximately 140,000 clones, about 60% seen once. The sequencing sample was made of PBMCs. The receptor set was obtained from a woman between 55 and 75 years old in good health and CMV-seropositive.

The J gene is TRBJ1-3, the V gene TRBV7-2; weak D call: TRBD1 (6 bases). The V end lost 1 base, the J end lost 0 bases, and 7 bases lay between the germline ends. This CDR3 contains 15 residues. Germline V gene lookup returns CDR1 SGHTA and CDR2 FQGNSA. The CDR3 sequence: CASSLEGGSGNTIYF. The CDR3 nucleotides are TGTGCCAGCAGCTTAGAAGGGGGCTCTGGAAACACCATATATTTT.

In regard to this clone: A junction end diverges from the germline sequence, so it may reflect a read error. The chain combines TRBV7-9 with TRBJ1-5; unclear D gene. The CDR3 runs to 12 residues. Germline V gene sequence: CDR1 SEHNR, CDR2 FQNEAQ (reference sequence). This chain's CDR3 is CSSSPVNQPQHF. The CDR3 DNA reads as TGTTCCAGCAGCCCGGTAAATCAGCCCCAGCATTTT.

CDR3: CASAGGYYGTQYF. The CDR3 bases are TGTGCCAGCGCGGGAGGGTATTATGGGACCCAGTACTTC. This chain joins TRBV19 and TRBJ2-5, with 9 bases matching TRBD2. The V gene end was trimmed by 9 bases and the J gene end by 7 bases; junction bases not matched to a gene: 9. The CDR3 loop spans 13 amino acids. Germline V gives CDR1 LNHDA, CDR2 SQIVND (reference sequence).

This clone was seen a handful of times. For the CDR3, the DNA is TGTGCCAGCAGCTTAGGGGGAGGTTATTATGGCTACACCTTC. As protein: CASSLGGGYYGYTF. This chain links TRBV7-9 with TRBJ1-2; D is undetermined. V was pared by 1 base and J by 5 bases, with 11 bases between. The CDR3 is 14 residues long. Germline V gives CDR1 SEHNR, CDR2 FQNEAQ (reference sequence).

This chain uses TRBV30 with TRBJ2-1, with 7 bases lining up with TRBD2. This CDR3 spans 15 amino acids. V dropped 8 bases and J dropped 6; count of bases not matched to a gene: 16. CDR1 GTSNPN and CDR2 SVGIG come from the germline V gene (reference sequence). CDR3 sequence: CAGKHTAGGSNEQFF. The CDR3 DNA follows: TGTGCCGGGAAGCACACTGCCGGGGGGAGCAATGAGCAGTTCTTC.

This clone has just a few counts. This chain links TRBV2 with TRBJ1-2; 10 bases fit TRBD1. Germline loops: CDR1 SNHLY, CDR2 FYNNEI. The V segment lost 6 bases and the J segment 4 bases; nucleotides outside the gene matches: 8. The CDR3 totals 15 residues. The CDR3 region is CASRGGTGDRYGYTF. CDR3 DNA: TGTGCCAGCAGGGGGGGGACAGGGGACCGCTATGGCTACACCTTC.

This clone has only one observation. This chain links TRBV7-3 with TRBJ2-1; 7 bases fit TRBD1. Germline CDR1 is SGHTA and CDR2 is FQGTGA. V dropped 5 bases and J dropped 1; count of bases not matched to a gene: 5. This CDR3 has 15 residues. CDR3: CASSPDRESYNEQFF. The CDR3 bases are TGTGCCAGCAGCCCCGACAGGGAATCCTACAATGAGCAGTTCTTC.

This clone was seen more than once but under ten times. The rearrangement links TRBV7-9 to TRBJ2-7, with D maybe TRBD1 (6 bases). Germline V CDR1 and CDR2: SEHNR, FQNEAQ (reference sequence). The CDR3 spans 13 residues. V lost 2 bases, J lost 3 bases, and 8 bases lay in between. The CDR3 protein is CASSLIQGYEQYF. CDR3 nucleotides: TGTGCCAGCAGCTTAATACAGGGCTACGAGCAGTACTTC.

The chain couples TRBV5-6 to TRBJ1-1; D gene ambiguous. The CDR3 contains 12 residues. The germline CDR1 and CDR2 sequences are SGHDT and YYEEEE. Trimming pared 4 bases from V and 5 bases from J, leaving 9 bases between. The CDR3 region is CASSATGTEAFF. The CDR3 nucleotides read TGTGCCAGCAGCGCGACGGGAACTGAAGCTTTCTTT. The full variable domain, rest sourced from reference TRBV5-6 and TRBJ1-1, is DAGVTQSPTHLIKTRGQQVTLRCSPKSGHDTVSWYQQALGQGPQFIFQYYEEEERQRGNFPDRFSGHQFPNYSSELNVNALLLGDSALYLCASSATGTEAFFGQGTRLTVV.

Only a few counts were recorded for this clone. The chain uses TRBV30 and TRBJ2-1; 7 bases match TRBD2. The germline V gene encodes CDR1 GTSNPN and CDR2 SVGIG (reference sequence). The V segment lost 3 bases and the J segment 9 bases; nucleotides outside the gene matches: 8. The CDR3 runs 13 residues. Written as DNA, the CDR3 is TGTGCCTGGAGGATTGGACTAGTGGGTGAGCAGTTCTTC. This translates into CAWRIGLVGEQFF.

The chain uses TRBV6-5 and TRBJ1-1; 8 bases align to TRBD1. The germline CDR1 and CDR2 sequences are MNHEY and SVGAGI. The CDR3 totals 15 residues. V shed 5 bases and J 4 bases; nucleotides not matched to a gene: 9. The CDR3 coding sequence is TGTGCCAGCAGTAGCACAGGGGGAGTAAGCACTGAAGCTTTCTTT. It is translated as CASSSTGGVSTEAFF.

The rearrangement joins TRBV11-3 to TRBJ2-1; 7 nucleotides align to TRBD1. The V gene end was trimmed by 5 bases and the J gene end by 3 bases; junction bases not matched to a gene: 4. This CDR3 has 14 residues. Germline CDR1 reads SGHNT; CDR2 reads YENEEA. The CDR3 region is CASSRDRYYNEQFF. The DNA for the CDR3 is TGTGCCAGCAGCCGGGACAGATACTACAATGAGCAGTTCTTC. The whole variable domain, remainder taken from reference TRBV11-3 and TRBJ2-1, is EAGVVQSPRYKIIEKKQPVAFWCNPISGHNTLYWYLQNLGQGPELLIRYENEEAVDDSQLPKDRFSAERLKGVDSTLKIQPAELGDSAVYLCASSRDRYYNEQFFGPGTRLTVL.

This clone was detected only a few times. The V call is TRBV21-1, the J call TRBJ2-7; the tabulated D call, TRBD1, remains unverified against the DNA. TRBV21-1 is listed as a pseudogene. There are 12 residues in the CDR3. The CDR3 loop reads CASSRRADEQYF. Written as DNA, the CDR3 is TGTGCCAGCAGCCGCAGGGCAGACGAGCAGTACTTC.

J is TRBJ1-4 and V is TRBV6-6; D is perhaps TRBD1 (5 bases). The germline V gene has CDR1 MNHNY and CDR2 SVGAGI (reference sequence). Between the trimmed V and J ends, which lost 6 bases and 5 bases, there was a span of 16 bases. This CDR3 comprises 15 residues. The chain's CDR3 is CASSKNQGGNEKLFF. In nucleotides, the CDR3 is TGTGCCAGCAGCAAAAACCAGGGTGGGAATGAAAAACTGTTTTTT.

The count of this clone is one. Written as DNA, the CDR3 is TGTGCCAGCACCATCCTCGGGGTTTACACTGAAGCTTTCTTT. Its translation: CASTILGVYTEAFF. The chain links TRBV7-2 to TRBJ1-1; D not certain. V lost 7 bases and J lost 3, with 15 bases in between. Germline V lookup: CDR1 SGHTA, CDR2 FQGNSA. The CDR3 sequence is 14 residues long.

The chain employs TRBV19 and TRBJ1-2, with D perhaps matching TRBD1 (6 bases). Per germline, CDR1 LNHDA and CDR2 SQIVND (reference sequence). The CDR3 is 15 residues long. V was shortened by 5 bases and J by 8 bases, with 21 bases between the two germline ends. Written as DNA, the CDR3 is TGTGCCAGTAGTCCACAGGGACCCAAGGCAGGCGGCTACACCTTC. It translates to CASSPQGPKAGGYTF.

The chain combines TRBV11-3 with TRBJ2-5, with 14 bases lining up with TRBD2. This CDR3 has 16 amino acids. The germline CDR1 and CDR2 sequences are SGHNT and YENEEA. With 5 bases clipped from V and 5 bases from J, the junction kept 7 bases outside the gene matches. The CDR3 DNA sequence: TGTGCCAGCAGCCTTGGGACTAGCGGGAGTAGCGAGACCCAGTACTTC. Translated: CASSLGTSGSSETQYF.

The CDR3 loop is CASSQESVAGAADTQYF. CDR3 nucleotides: TGTGCCAGCAGCCAGGAATCAGTAGCGGGAGCTGCAGATACGCAGTATTTT. This chain uses TRBV4-2 with TRBJ2-3; 9 positions agree with TRBD2. This CDR3 is 17 amino acids long. Germline assignment: CDR1 LGHNA and CDR2 YNFKEQ. The ends lost 3 bases at V and 4 bases at J; junction bases unmatched: 11.

This clone was observed a handful of times. This chain uses TRBV6-6 with TRBJ2-7; 10 positions agree with TRBD2. The CDR3 loop spans 14 amino acids. With V trimmed by 2 bases and J by 7 bases, 5 bases remained unmatched. The germline gives CDR1 MNHNY, CDR2 SVGAGI (reference sequence). CDR3 sequence (DNA): TGTGCCAGCAGTTACGAGGGACTAGCGAGGGAGCAGTACTTC. It translates to CASSYEGLAREQYF.

CDR3 region: CASNPGQGGYGYTF. In DNA, the CDR3 is TGTGCCAGTAACCCTGGACAGGGAGGGTATGGCTACACCTTC. The chain combines TRBV19 with TRBJ1-2, with TRBD1 matching 8 bases. Germline loops: CDR1 LNHDA, CDR2 SQIVND (reference sequence). CDR3 length: 14 residues. After removal of 7 bases from V and 5 bases from J, the junction contained 9 bases not matched to a gene.

This clone was detected once. The CDR3 bases are TGCGCCAGCAGCTTTGACAGGGACACAGATACGCAGTATTTT. Translating it yields CASSFDRDTDTQYF. The rearrangement joins TRBV5-1 to TRBJ2-3; 7 nucleotides align to TRBD1. CDR3 size: 14 residues. V shed 2 bases and J 2 bases; nucleotides not matched to a gene: 2. Germline values: CDR1 SGHRS, CDR2 YFSETQ.

The rearrangement joins TRBV5-1 to TRBJ1-1; perhaps TRBD1 as D (6 bases). Trimming pared 4 bases from V and 4 bases from J, leaving 11 bases between. CDR1 SGHRS and CDR2 YFSETQ come from the germline V gene. The CDR3 runs 13 residues. The CDR3 DNA follows: TGCGCCAGCAGCCCACAGGGTTCCACTGAAGCTTTCTTT. Translation gives CASSPQGSTEAFF.

The V call is TRBV5-4, the J call TRBJ2-3; weak D call: TRBD2 (6 bases). Trimming left V 4 bases short and J 0 bases short, with 12 bases between. The germline V gene has CDR1 SGHNT and CDR2 YYREEE (reference sequence). The CDR3 is made up of 15 amino acids. The CDR3 nucleotides are TGTGCCAGCAGCGTGCGGGGTGGGAGCACAGATACGCAGTATTTT. Encoded protein: CASSVRGGSTDTQYF.

The chain joins TRBV2 to TRBJ2-1, with 8 bases matching TRBD2. The CDR3 is made up of 15 amino acids. Germline assignment: CDR1 SNHLY and CDR2 FYNNEI. With 6 bases clipped from V and 0 bases from J, the junction kept 4 bases outside the gene matches. The CDR3 DNA is TGTGCCAGCAGCCGGGGGGGGCTCTCCTACAATGAGCAGTTCTTC. The encoded protein is CASSRGGLSYNEQFF.

A few counts support this clone. The genes are TRBV21-1 and TRBJ2-1; the D call of TRBD2 is as the table states it, not checked on the DNA. TRBV21-1 has pseudogene status. The CDR3 consists of 19 residues. In nucleotides, the CDR3 is TGTGCCAGCAGCAGCCTGAGATTACCTTCGGGGTTCCCTCCCCCAGAGCAGTTCTTC. Translating it yields CASSSLRLPSGFPPPEQFF.